The 9 T cell receptor beta chains given below trace back to one sample, sequenced in a study of blood T cell repertoires in COVID-19. Sequenced by immunoSEQ multiplex PCR; TCRdb stores in-frame clones only, minus some. The sample includes a few hundred thousand clones, over 75% of them seen just once. Sequencing was performed on peripheral blood. Receptors originate from a woman aged 50 to 65 with active or convalescent COVID-19.

V usage is TRBV28 and J usage is TRBJ2-1; D is perhaps TRBD2 (5 bases). The CDR3 is made up of 15 amino acids. V was shortened by 4 bases and J by 1 base, with 11 bases between the two germline ends. Germline V gene lookup returns CDR1 MDHEN and CDR2 SYDVKM. The CDR3, as DNA: TGTGCCAGCAGTTCCCAGAGGGTTTCCTACAATGAGCAGTTCTTC. It is translated as CASSSQRVSYNEQFF.

The chain recombines TRBV27 with TRBJ1-1; possible D gene TRBD1, 5 bases. Trimming shortened V by 4 bases and J by 1 base, and 10 bases separated the two germline ends. CDR3 length equals 14 residues. The germline CDR1 and CDR2 sequences are MNHEY and SMNVEV (reference sequence). The CDR3 DNA reads as TGTGCCAGCAGTTCGGGGGTCGGGAACACTGAAGCTTTCTTT. Translating gives CASSSGVGNTEAFF.

The chain combines TRBV27 with TRBJ2-6, with TRBD1 matching over 7 bases. The CDR3 is 19 residues long. The ends lost 8 bases at V and 0 bases at J; junction bases unmatched: 16. The germline gives CDR1 MNHEY, CDR2 SMNVEV (reference sequence). The chain's CDR3 is CASRFQSGTESSGANVLTF. The CDR3 DNA follows: TGTGCCAGCCGGTTTCAATCCGGGACAGAATCCTCTGGGGCCAACGTCCTGACTTTC.

The chain couples TRBV20-1 to TRBJ2-2; TRBD2 might be the D (5 bases). Germline loops: CDR1 DFQATT, CDR2 SNEGSKA (reference sequence). The CDR3 extends over 11 amino acids. V was pared by 6 bases and J by 9 bases, with 11 bases between. Here the CDR3 reads CSAMRVWELFF. In DNA, the CDR3 is TGCAGTGCGATGCGGGTCTGGGAGCTGTTTTTT.

The V and J genes are TRBV4-1 and TRBJ2-5; the match to TRBD2 covers 7 bases. CDR3 length: 18 residues. The ends lost 4 bases at V and 8 bases at J; junction bases unmatched: 22. The germline V gene has CDR1 MGHRA and CDR2 YSYEKL. CDR3 sequence: CASSPGPPGPVPGGTQYF. CDR3 DNA: TGCGCCAGCAGCCCCGGACCTCCGGGACCCGTCCCGGGGGGTACCCAGTACTTC.

This rearrangement joins TRBV10-3 to TRBJ1-1, with D perhaps TRBD1 (5 bases). The CDR3 sequence is 13 residues long. V lost 4 bases and J lost 7, with 13 bases in between. The germline V gene encodes CDR1 ENHRY and CDR2 SYGVKD. CDR3 sequence: CAISGSRDIEAFF. CDR3 in DNA: TGTGCCATCAGTGGTTCCAGGGATATTGAAGCTTTCTTT.

The genes are TRBV18 and TRBJ2-7; 10 nucleotides match TRBD1. With 3 bases clipped from V and 1 base from J, the junction kept 6 bases outside the gene matches. Germline CDR1 and CDR2: KGHSH and LQKENI. This CDR3 has 16 residues. This CDR3 reads CASSPVGQGVSYEQYF. The CDR3 coding sequence is TGTGCCAGCTCACCGGTCGGACAGGGGGTTTCCTACGAGCAGTACTTC.

This clone was seen once. The chain employs TRBV16 and TRBJ1-2, with D maybe TRBD1 (5 bases). Per the germline V gene, CDR1 is KGHSY and CDR2 is FQNENV. The CDR3 runs 15 residues. Trimming left V 0 bases short and J 4 bases short, with 12 bases between. Written as DNA, the CDR3 is TGTGCCAGCAGCCAATCTTTAGCGGGGGGCTATGGCTACACCTTC. It yields the protein CASSQSLAGGYGYTF. The variable domain in full, with the rest retrieved from reference TRBV16 and TRBJ1-2, is GEEVAQTPKHLVRGEGQKAKLYCAPIKGHSYVFWYQQVLKNEFKFLISFQNENVFDETGMPKERFSAKCLPNSPCSLEIQATKLEDSAVYFCASSQSLAGGYGYTFGSGTRLTVV.

This sequence joins TRBV1 and TRBJ2-7; TRBD1 is the table's D call and was not checked against the DNA. TRBV1 has pseudogene status. This CDR3 is built from 16 residues. Here the CDR3 reads CTSSQGEHRVPYEQYF. CDR3 DNA sequence: TGCACCAGCAGCCAAGGGGAACACAGGGTGCCCTACGAGCAGTACTTC.